Following are 18 T cell receptor beta chains from one sample sequenced in a study of cytomegalovirus exposure and HLA in healthy donors. PCR used 60 Vbeta primers and 13 Jbeta primers. TCRdb keeps only in-frame clones here, not all; method: immunoSEQ multiplex PCR. The repertoire includes 150,000 to 200,000 clones, roughly 79% of them detected once, and roughly 1% sits in the top ten. Sequenced: PBMCs. Receptor source: a woman aged 40 to 50 in good health and CMV-seronegative.

The genes are TRBV10-3 and TRBJ2-5; 10 bases match TRBD2. After removal of 6 bases from V and 5 bases from J, the junction contained 9 bases not matched to a gene. The CDR3 sequence is 15 residues long. Germline V lookup: CDR1 ENHRY, CDR2 SYGVKD. For the CDR3, the DNA is TGTGCCATCAGGGAGCGGGAGGGCCTGGGGGAGACCCAGTACTTC. Translating gives CAIREREGLGETQYF.

This clone appeared once. V is TRBV30 and J is TRBJ1-2; D is ambiguous. This CDR3 is 12 amino acids long. V lost 2 bases to trimming and J lost 1 base, with 5 bases between them. CDR1 and CDR2 from the germline V gene are GTSNPN and SVGIG (reference sequence). The CDR3 DNA sequence: TGTGCCTGGAGTCCGGGTAACTATGGCTACACCTTC. Protein sequence: CAWSPGNYGYTF.

The chain employs TRBV7-8 and TRBJ2-6; 9 bases are a match to TRBD1. Germline V lookup: CDR1 SGHVS, CDR2 FQNEAQ. This CDR3 comprises 19 residues. Trimming took 0 bases from V and 2 from J; bases not matched to a gene: 8. CDR3 region: CASSLAHTGGAAGANVLTF. CDR3 bases: TGTGCCAGCAGCTTAGCACATACAGGGGGCGCAGCTGGGGCCAACGTCCTGACTTTC.

The chain couples TRBV19 to TRBJ2-5, with TRBD2 identical over 8 bases. This CDR3 has 15 amino acids. CDR1 LNHDA and CDR2 SQIVND come from the germline V gene (reference sequence). The junction had 10 bases not matched to a gene; V was cut back by 6 bases and J by 4 bases. Written as DNA, the CDR3 is TGTGCCAGTAGCCTGCTAGCGGGTAGGAGAGAGACCCAGTACTTC. Protein product: CASSLLAGRRETQYF.

This clone was seen just once. This sequence joins TRBV6-1 and TRBJ2-3; possible D gene TRBD1, 5 bases. This CDR3 is 13 amino acids long. V was shortened by 3 bases and J by 13 bases, with 17 bases between the two germline ends. CDR1 is MNHNS and CDR2 is SASEGT in the germline V gene. CDR3 sequence (DNA): TGTGCCAGCAGTGACCTTTTTAAGGTCAGGGAGTATTTT. This sequence encodes CASSDLFKVREYF.

This sequence joins TRBV19 and TRBJ2-5; 12 positions agree with TRBD2. The ends lost 4 bases at V and 5 bases at J; junction bases unmatched: 5. Per germline, CDR1 LNHDA and CDR2 SQIVND (reference sequence). CDR3 length equals 15 residues. CDR3 sequence reads: CASSTGLAGRETQYF. DNA for the CDR3: TGTGCCAGTAGTACTGGACTAGCGGGACGGGAGACCCAGTACTTC.

The chain couples TRBV11-1 to TRBJ2-7; TRBD2 is a possible D gene (6 bases). Trimming removed 3 bases at V and 5 bases at J, with 11 bases between. Germline-derived CDR1 and CDR2 are SGHAT and FQDESV (reference sequence). This CDR3 region has 13 residues. The CDR3 nucleotides read TGTGCCAGCAGCTTGGGGACTCATAACGAGCAGTACTTC. Its translation is CASSLGTHNEQYF.

This clone occurred a few times. This rearrangement joins TRBV2 to TRBJ1-2; D might be TRBD1 (5 bases). There are 15 residues in the CDR3. The germline CDR1 and CDR2 sequences are SNHLY and FYNNEI. The V gene lost 5 bases and the J gene lost 3 bases, with 16 bases spanning the gap. CDR3 in DNA: TGTGCCAGCAGTCCTGGGTCAGGGTCTTACTATGGCTACACCTTC. Residues: CASSPGSGSYYGYTF.

The CDR3 region is CASCASPLLNQPQHF. CDR3 nucleotide sequence: TGTGCCAGTTGCGCGTCCCCTCTACTCAATCAGCCCCAGCATTTT. V is TRBV19 and J is TRBJ1-5; D remains ambiguous. CDR3 length equals 15 residues. Trimming removed 8 bases from V and 3 bases from J, with 17 bases in between. Germline V lookup: CDR1 LNHDA, CDR2 SQIVND (reference sequence).

This chain links TRBV6-5 with TRBJ2-1, with D tentatively TRBD1 (7 bases). The germline V and J ends were trimmed by 0 bases and 8 bases, with 11 bases remaining between them. This CDR3 is built from 14 residues. CDR1 MNHEY and CDR2 SVGAGI come from the germline V gene. CDR3 in DNA: TGTGCCAGCAGTTACTCTGACAGGGACTATGAGCAGTTCTTC. It specifies CASSYSDRDYEQFF.

The rearrangement uses TRBV29-1 and TRBJ2-3; perhaps TRBD1 as D (6 bases). Germline assignment: CDR1 SQVTM and CDR2 ANQGSEA. This CDR3 has 16 amino acids. Trimming left V 7 bases short and J 1 base short, with 21 bases between. CDR3 in DNA: TGCAGCGGGGGGCCTTGGGAGAGCAAAGGCACAGATACGCAGTATTTT. Translated: CSGGPWESKGTDTQYF.

This clone was observed a handful of times. This chain connects TRBV18 to TRBJ1-5; 9 bases match TRBD1. From germline, CDR1 is KGHSH and CDR2 LQKENI. The trim removed 2 bases at V and 5 bases at J, leaving 7 bases unmatched. The CDR3 spans 16 residues. The CDR3 sequence: CASSPIGGQGDQPQHF. The CDR3 nucleotides are TGTGCCAGCTCACCAATTGGGGGACAGGGTGATCAGCCCCAGCATTTT.

The chain recombines TRBV6-4 with TRBJ2-7; 12 positions agree with TRBD2. The ends lost 5 bases at V and 4 bases at J; junction bases unmatched: 3. The CDR3 sequence is 14 residues long. Looked up from germline, CDR1 is MRHNA and CDR2 is SNTAGT. CDR3 protein: CASSRLAGAYEQYF. For the CDR3, the DNA is TGTGCCAGCAGTCGACTAGCGGGAGCTTACGAGCAGTACTTC.

The CDR3 here is CASREGRNEQYF. CDR3 bases: TGCGCCAGCAGGGAGGGCAGGAACGAGCAGTACTTC. V usage is TRBV5-1 and J usage is TRBJ2-7, with TRBD2 as a possible D gene (6 bases). The germline V gene encodes CDR1 SGHRS and CDR2 YFSETQ. Trimming left V 5 bases short and J 5 bases short, with 11 bases between. This CDR3 comprises 12 residues.

This chain connects TRBV28 to TRBJ1-1; D is unclear. Germline V gene lookup returns CDR1 MDHEN and CDR2 SYDVKM. The CDR3 runs 14 residues. The germline V and J ends were trimmed by 2 bases and 1 base, with 8 bases remaining between them. The CDR3 DNA follows: TGTGCCAGCAGTTTACATACAGAGAACACTGAAGCTTTCTTT. It is translated as CASSLHTENTEAFF.

The rearrangement links TRBV5-1 to TRBJ1-1, with unresolved D. This CDR3 is 12 amino acids long. The ends were cut back, 4 bases at V and 6 bases at J, with 10 bases in the middle. Germline lookup yields CDR1 SGHRS and CDR2 YFSETQ. CDR3 protein: CASSPPAAEAFF. The CDR3 nucleotides are TGCGCCAGCAGCCCCCCCGCGGCTGAAGCTTTCTTT.

Worth noting for this clone: In the same sample, other DNA sequences code for this CDR3. This chain uses TRBV28 with TRBJ1-2; the D gene is possibly TRBD1 (6 bases). Trimming stripped 5 bases from V and 4 bases from J, with 11 bases between. CDR3 length: 13 amino acids. The germline gives CDR1 MDHEN, CDR2 SYDVKM. The DNA of the CDR3 is TGTGCCAGCAGTCTGGGACAAGGCTATGGCTACACCTTC. Amino acid sequence: CASSLGQGYGYTF.

This clone has a handful of counts. This chain links TRBV5-6 with TRBJ1-1; D is unresolved. Germline loops: CDR1 SGHDT, CDR2 YYEEEE. The V gene lost 3 bases and the J gene lost 3 bases, with 6 bases spanning the gap. This CDR3 has 12 residues. CDR3 residues: CASSWSDTEAFF. The CDR3, as DNA: TGTGCCAGCAGCTGGAGTGACACTGAAGCTTTCTTT.